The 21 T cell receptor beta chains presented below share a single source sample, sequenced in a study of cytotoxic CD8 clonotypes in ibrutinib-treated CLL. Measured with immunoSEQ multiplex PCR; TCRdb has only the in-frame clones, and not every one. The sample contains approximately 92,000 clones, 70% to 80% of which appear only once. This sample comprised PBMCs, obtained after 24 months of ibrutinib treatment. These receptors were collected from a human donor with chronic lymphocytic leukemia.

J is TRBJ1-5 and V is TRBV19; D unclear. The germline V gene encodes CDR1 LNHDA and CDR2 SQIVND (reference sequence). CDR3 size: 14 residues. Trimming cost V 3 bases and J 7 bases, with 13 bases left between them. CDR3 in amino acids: CASSIRRFGQPQHF. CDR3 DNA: TGTGCCAGTAGTATTCGTCGCTTTGGGCAGCCCCAGCATTTT.

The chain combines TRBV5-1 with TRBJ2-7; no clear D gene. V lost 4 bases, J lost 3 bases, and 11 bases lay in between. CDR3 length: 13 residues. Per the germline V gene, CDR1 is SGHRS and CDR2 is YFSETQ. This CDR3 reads CASSKTPVYEQYF. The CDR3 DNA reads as TGCGCCAGCAGCAAGACGCCGGTCTACGAGCAGTACTTC.

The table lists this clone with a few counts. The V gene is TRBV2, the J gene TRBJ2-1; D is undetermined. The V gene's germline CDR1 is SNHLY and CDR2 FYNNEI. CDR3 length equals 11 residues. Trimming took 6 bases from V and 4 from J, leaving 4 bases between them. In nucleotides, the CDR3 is TGTGCCAGCAGAGATTACAATGAGCAGTTCTTC. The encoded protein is CASRDYNEQFF.

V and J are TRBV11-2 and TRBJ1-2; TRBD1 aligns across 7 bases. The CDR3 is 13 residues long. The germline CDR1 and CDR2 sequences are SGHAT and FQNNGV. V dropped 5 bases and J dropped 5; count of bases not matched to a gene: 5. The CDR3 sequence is CASSPTGLYGYTF. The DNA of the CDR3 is TGTGCCAGCAGCCCGACAGGGCTTTATGGCTACACCTTC.

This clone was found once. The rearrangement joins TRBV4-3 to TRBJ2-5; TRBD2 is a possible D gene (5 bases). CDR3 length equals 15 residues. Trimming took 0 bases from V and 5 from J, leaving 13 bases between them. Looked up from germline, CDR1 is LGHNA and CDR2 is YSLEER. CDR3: CASSQEGLAGETQYF. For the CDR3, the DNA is TGCGCCAGCAGCCAAGAAGGCCTAGCCGGCGAGACCCAGTACTTC.

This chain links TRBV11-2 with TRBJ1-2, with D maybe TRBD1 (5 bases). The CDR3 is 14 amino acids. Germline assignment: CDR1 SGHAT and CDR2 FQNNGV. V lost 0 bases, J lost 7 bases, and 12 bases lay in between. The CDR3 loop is CASSLDRGVGGYTF. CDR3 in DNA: TGTGCCAGCAGCTTAGATCGGGGCGTTGGTGGCTACACCTTC.

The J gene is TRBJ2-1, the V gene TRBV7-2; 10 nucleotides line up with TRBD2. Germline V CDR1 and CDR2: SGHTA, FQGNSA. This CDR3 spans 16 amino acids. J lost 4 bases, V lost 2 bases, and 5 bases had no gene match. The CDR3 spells CASSLTELAGYNEQFF. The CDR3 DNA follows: TGTGCCAGCAGCTTAACTGAACTAGCGGGGTACAATGAGCAGTTCTTC.

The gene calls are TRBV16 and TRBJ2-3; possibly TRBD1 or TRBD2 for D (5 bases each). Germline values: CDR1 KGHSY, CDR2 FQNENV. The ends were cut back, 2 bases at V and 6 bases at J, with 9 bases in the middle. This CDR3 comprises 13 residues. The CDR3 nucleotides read TGTGCCAGCAGCCAACAGGGAGCGGATACGCAGTATTTT. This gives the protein CASSQQGADTQYF. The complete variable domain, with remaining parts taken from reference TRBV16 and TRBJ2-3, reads GEEVAQTPKHLVRGEGQKAKLYCAPIKGHSYVFWYQQVLKNEFKFLISFQNENVFDETGMPKERFSAKCLPNSPCSLEIQATKLEDSAVYFCASSQQGADTQYFGPGTRLTVL.

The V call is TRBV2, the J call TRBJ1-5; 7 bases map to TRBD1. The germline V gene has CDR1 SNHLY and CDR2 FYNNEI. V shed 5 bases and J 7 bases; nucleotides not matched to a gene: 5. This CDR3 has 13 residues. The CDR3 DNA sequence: TGTGCCAGCAGTAAGGACAGGTACCAGCCCCAGCATTTT. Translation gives CASSKDRYQPQHF.

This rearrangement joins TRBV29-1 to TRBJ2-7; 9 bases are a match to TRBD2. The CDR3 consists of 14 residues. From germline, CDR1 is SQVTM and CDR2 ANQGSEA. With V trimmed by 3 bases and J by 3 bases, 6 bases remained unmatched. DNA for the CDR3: TGCAGCGTTGATAGTGTAGCGGGGGACTACGAGCAGTACTTC. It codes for CSVDSVAGDYEQYF.

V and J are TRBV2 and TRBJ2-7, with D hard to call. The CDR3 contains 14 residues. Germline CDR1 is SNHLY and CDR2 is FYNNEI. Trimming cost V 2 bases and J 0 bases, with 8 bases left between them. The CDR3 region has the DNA TGTGCCAGCAGTGAACAGTACTTCTCCTACGAGCAGTACTTC. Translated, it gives CASSEQYFSYEQYF.

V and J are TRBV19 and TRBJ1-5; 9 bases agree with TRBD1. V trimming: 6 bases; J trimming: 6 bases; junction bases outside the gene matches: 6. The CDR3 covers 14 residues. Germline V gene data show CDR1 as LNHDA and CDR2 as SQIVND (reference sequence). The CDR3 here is CASRPGQGSQPQHF. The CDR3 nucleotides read TGTGCCAGTAGACCGGGACAGGGTAGTCAGCCCCAGCATTTT.

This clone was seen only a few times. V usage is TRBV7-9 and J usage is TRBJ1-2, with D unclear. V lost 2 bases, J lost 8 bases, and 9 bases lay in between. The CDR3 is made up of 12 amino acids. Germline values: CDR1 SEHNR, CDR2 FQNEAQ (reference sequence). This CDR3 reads CASSLKEPGYTF. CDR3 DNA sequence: TGTGCCAGCAGCTTAAAAGAACCGGGCTACACCTTC.

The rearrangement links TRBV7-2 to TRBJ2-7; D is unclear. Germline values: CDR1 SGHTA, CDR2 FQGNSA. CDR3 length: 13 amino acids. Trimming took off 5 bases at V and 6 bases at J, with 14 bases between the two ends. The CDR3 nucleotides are TGTGCCAGCAGCAGTCCTGCCCCCCCCGAGCAGTACTTC. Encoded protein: CASSSPAPPEQYF. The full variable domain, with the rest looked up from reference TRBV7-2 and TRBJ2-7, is GAGVSQSPSNKVTEKGKDVELRCDPISGHTALYWYRQSLGQGLEFLIYFQGNSAPDKSGLPSDRFSAERTGGSVSTLTIQRTQQEDSAVYLCASSSPAPPEQYFGPGTRLTVT.

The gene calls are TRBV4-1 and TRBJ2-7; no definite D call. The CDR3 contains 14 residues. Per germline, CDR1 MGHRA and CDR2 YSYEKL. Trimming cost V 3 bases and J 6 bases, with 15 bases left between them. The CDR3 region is CASSQDSKGFEQYF. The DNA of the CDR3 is TGCGCCAGCAGCCAGGATTCTAAAGGGTTCGAGCAGTACTTC.

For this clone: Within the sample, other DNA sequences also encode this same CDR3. CDR3 amino acids: CASSPRDSYEQYF. The CDR3 DNA reads TGTGCCAGCAGCCCAAGGGACAGCTACGAGCAGTACTTC. The J gene is TRBJ2-7, the V gene TRBV9; 7 bases align to TRBD1. Germline lookup yields CDR1 SGDLS and CDR2 YYNGEE. This CDR3 has 13 amino acids. The V gene end was trimmed by 4 bases and the J gene end by 3 bases; junction bases not matched to a gene: 4.

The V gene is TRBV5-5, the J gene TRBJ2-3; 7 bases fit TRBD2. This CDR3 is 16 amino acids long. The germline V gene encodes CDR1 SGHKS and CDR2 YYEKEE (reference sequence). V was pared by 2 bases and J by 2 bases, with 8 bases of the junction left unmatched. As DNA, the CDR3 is TGTGCCAGCAGCTTACTAGGGGAGGGCCCCACAGATACGCAGTATTTT. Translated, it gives CASSLLGEGPTDTQYF.

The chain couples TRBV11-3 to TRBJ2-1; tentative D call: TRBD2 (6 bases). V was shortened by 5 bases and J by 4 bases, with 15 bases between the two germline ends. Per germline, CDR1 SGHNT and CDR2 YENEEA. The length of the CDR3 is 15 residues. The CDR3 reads CASSHRGSRYNEQFF. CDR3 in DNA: TGTGCCAGCAGCCATCGGGGGTCCCGGTACAATGAGCAGTTCTTC.

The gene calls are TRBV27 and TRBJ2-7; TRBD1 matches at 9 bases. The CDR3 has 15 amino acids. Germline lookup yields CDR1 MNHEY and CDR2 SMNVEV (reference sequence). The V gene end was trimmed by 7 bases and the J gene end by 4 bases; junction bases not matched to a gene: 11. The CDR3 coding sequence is TGTGCCAGCACTTCAACCGGGACAGGGAGTTACGAGCAGTACTTC. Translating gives CASTSTGTGSYEQYF.

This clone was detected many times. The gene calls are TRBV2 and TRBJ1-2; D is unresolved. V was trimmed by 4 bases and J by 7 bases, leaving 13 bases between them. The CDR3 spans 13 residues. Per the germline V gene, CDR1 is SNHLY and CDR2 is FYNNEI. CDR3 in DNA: TGTGCCAGCAGTGTTCAAAGGGAGGCTGGCTACACCTTC. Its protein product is CASSVQREAGYTF.

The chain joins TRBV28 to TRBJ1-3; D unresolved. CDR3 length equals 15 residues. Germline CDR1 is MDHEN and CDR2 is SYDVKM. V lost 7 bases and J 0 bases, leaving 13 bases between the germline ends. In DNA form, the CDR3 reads TGTGCCAGCACTGGATTCCCCCGCTCTGGAAACACCATATATTTT. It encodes CASTGFPRSGNTIYF.